A selection of T cell receptor beta chains follows, all from one sample in a study of blood T cell repertoires in COVID-19. The table came from immunoSEQ multiplex PCR; TCRdb's copy has only in-frame clones and leaves some out. The sample includes more than 60,000 clones, about 86% of them seen just once. Sequenced sample: peripheral blood. All receptors derive from a man between 50 and 59 years old with active COVID-19. CDR3s include the opening cysteine and the closing phenylalanine or tryptophan.

j_call,v_call,cdr3_aa
TRBJ2-6,TRBV11-2,CASSLGTGAISGANVLTF
TRBJ2-4,TRBV19,CASRKQGVTKNIQYF
TRBJ2-7,TRBV7-8,CASSLQMIGEQYF
TRBJ1-6,TRBV30,CAWRMNRGLAPLHF
TRBJ1-3,TRBV5-1,CASSPTTGYSGNTIYF
TRBJ1-2,TRBV7-2,CASSLGAANYGYTF
TRBJ1-1,TRBV28,CASRGQGKNTEAFF
TRBJ1-6,TRBV3-1/TRBV3-2,CASTAKQHNSPLHF
TRBJ2-7,TRBV7-2,CASSIRLSSSYEQYF
TRBJ2-3,TRBV7-9,CASSPPWTLNTQYF
TRBJ2-3,TRBV15,CATSRGNGGITDTQYF
TRBJ2-7,TRBV19,CASSSLAGDSYEQYF
TRBJ2-3,TRBV4-3,CASSQDRGGTSGGTSTDTQYF
TRBJ2-7,TRBV15,CATSREQGARDEQYF
TRBJ2-1,TRBV7-2,CASNPTYYNEQFF
TRBJ2-5,TRBV28,CASSRRLAGQETQYF
TRBJ2-7,TRBV14,CASSQGLAGVYEQYF
TRBJ2-1,TRBV7-9,CASSPREPSGGRRQFF
TRBJ1-5,TRBV27,CASSSRVSQPQHF
TRBJ1-3,TRBV9,CASSTGTGTGNTIYF
TRBJ1-2,TRBV25-1,CASSEYQAPGYTF
TRBJ2-1,TRBV7-2,CASSPTSGSYNEQFF
TRBJ1-2,TRBV6-5,CASSKTGDRGYTF
TRBJ2-5,TRBV19,CASSISLGRETQYF
TRBJ1-1,TRBV2,CASKTDKSTEAFF
TRBJ2-1,TRBV5-1,CASSAFAGVVNEQFF
TRBJ2-7,TRBV7-2,CASSLVGTGPYEQYF
TRBJ1-4,TRBV7-9,CASGKDRGIVFF
TRBJ1-5,TRBV6-6,CASSHSGTGSNQPQHF
TRBJ1-1,TRBV6-5,CASRGTGNTEAFF
TRBJ2-5,TRBV3-1/TRBV3-2,CASRRYRGETQYF
TRBJ1-2,TRBV29-1,CSVDGTGLYGYTF
TRBJ2-1,TRBV11-2,CASLGTGTRGEQFF
TRBJ1-2,TRBV30,CAWSMGPHYGYTF
TRBJ2-7,TRBV6-5,CASRNLGGRYEQYF
TRBJ1-2,TRBV2,CASSERFIATNYGYTF
TRBJ2-7,TRBV10-3,CASDQGAGAYEQYF
TRBJ1-3,TRBV4-2,CASSQGPDTLDTIYF
TRBJ1-1,TRBV5-6,CASRPIQGVTEAFF
TRBJ2-1,TRBV6-2/TRBV6-3,CASSSLLTSGSTNEQFF
TRBJ2-3,TRBV5-4,CASSADSARDTQYF
TRBJ2-7,TRBV18,CASSPIGTGLNEQYF
TRBJ1-2,TRBV28,CATLGLNYGYTF
TRBJ1-1,TRBV29-1,CSSQMRQGITEAFF
TRBJ1-2,TRBV29-1,CSVGGHLNYGYTF
TRBJ2-2,TRBV7-6,CASSYLLLTLRTGELFF
TRBJ1-4,TRBV5-6,CASSWTGGQYEKLFF
TRBJ2-1,TRBV19,CASRERLAGDNEQFF
TRBJ2-5,TRBV30,CAWMDSGETQYF
TRBJ2-7,TRBV21-1,CASPGSSYEQYF
TRBJ2-1,TRBV7-2,CASSFRSSASVMRDNEQFF
TRBJ1-4,TRBV24-1,CASASVNNEKLFF
TRBJ2-2,TRBV29-1,CSVRGRANTGELFF